The T cell receptor (beta chain) described here comes from a study of T cell responses to AZD1222 COVID-19 vaccine. General study results and limits: Receipt of two AZD1222 doses was followed by a rise in Spike-specific TCR breadth and depth. Regions 160-218 and 743-854 held dominance among vaccine-associated CD4 TCRs, which spanned spike. Baseline seropositivity characterized only a handful of AZD1222 recipients. Reports say nearly half of spike-specific TCRs go after unmutated variant regions.

Concerning this clone: Antigen: not known.

Germline values: CDR1 MGHRA, CDR2 YSYEKL. V dropped 0 bases and J dropped 4 bases, with 12 bases sitting between them. CDR3 length equals 15 residues. Clones were sequenced by immunoSEQ multiplex PCR, and TCRdb holds only the in-frame ones, with some missing. The data show around 180,000 clones, about 86% seen once. This sequence originates from an adult in good health. The chain links TRBV4-1 to TRBJ2-5; D unclear. The source material was peripheral blood, sampled on day 0 of AZD1222 vaccination. CDR3 region: CASSQDRVGSETQYF. The CDR3 bases are TGCGCCAGCAGCCAAGATAGGGTTGGTTCAGAGACCCAGTACTTC.